This TCR beta chain stems from a study of regulatory T cells in long-lasting Graves disease. Relying on iRepertoire HTBI primers and Arm-PCR of CDR3 regions, the team built TCR beta libraries. TCRdb ran MiXCR on the multiplex PCR reads and lists one entry per CDR3 protein. The top ten hold 12% to 15% of the sample, which has over 200,000 distinct CDR3 sequences, about 18% seen once. V dropped 6 bases and J dropped 6 bases, with 11 bases sitting between them. CDR3 size: 12 residues. In this sample, this clonotype turned up many times. As for time point: newly diagnosed GD, antithyroid drugs for less than 3 months. Following extraction of RNA from PBMCs, that RNA was used to make the TCR library. The same sample was also used in a study of T cells in Graves' hyperthyroidism and ophthalmopathy. That report adds: Graves' hyperthyroidism showing no ophthalmopathy progression within 18 months was considered stable.

The chain is built from TRBV12-3 or TRBV12-4 and TRBJ1-2; D uncertain. The material sequenced was peripheral blood mononuclear cells (PBMCs), taken at new diagnosis, from a patient treated with antithyroid drugs. The clonotype comes from a woman in her thirties with Graves disease. The CDR3 region is CASRLSVHGYTF. The CDR3 DNA reads as TGTGCCAGCAGGTTGAGTGTGCATGGCTACACCTTC.